This T cell receptor beta chain was captured by sequencing in a study of T-cell memory formation after mild COVID-19. Overall study findings and caveats: Later expanders leaned CD4+, whereas day 15 to 85 contracting clones were balanced CD4/CD8.

MiXCR was run by TCRdb on the 5' RACE reads, yielding one entry per CDR3 protein. The profile shows 470,000 or so distinct CDR3 sequences, around 18% of them singletons. CDR3 length: 13 residues. Trimming shortened V by 11 bases and J by 1 base, and 12 bases separated the two germline ends. This clonotype was observed a handful of times. What it recognizes is unknown. The source is an adult woman who had mild COVID-19 (a few samples of this study predate the infection). Cell type and time point are not known. The V and J genes are TRBV12-3 or TRBV12-4 and TRBJ1-3; D unclear. Sequenced material: PBMCs or a T cell subset sorted from them (not recorded which). In DNA form, the CDR3 reads TGTGCCTCAAAAAGGAATTCTGGAAACACCATATATTTT. It codes for CASKRNSGNTIYF.